Listed below are T cell receptor beta chains from one sample, sequenced in a study of cytomegalovirus exposure and HLA in healthy donors. Using immunoSEQ multiplex PCR, the repertoire was profiled, and TCRdb retains in-frame clones only, with some absent. Of around 150,000 clones listed, 70% to 80% are singletons. The sequencing input was PBMCs. These receptors all come from a man aged 40-49 years in good health and CMV-seronegative. Both conserved end residues are part of each CDR3. D genes are given only for firm matches. Some rows have no size entry. The others give once, few or many, or a class for an expanded clone.

v_gene	j_gene	d_gene	abundance	CDR3aa	CDR3nt
TRBV7-2	TRBJ2-2	TRBD1	.	CASRPDRGGELFF	TGTGCCAGCAGACCTGACAGGGGCGGGGAGCTGTTTTTT
TRBV25-1	TRBJ1-1	.	.	CASRPGGTSLTEAFF	TGTGCCAGCAGACCCGGGGGGACTTCCTTGACTGAAGCTTTCTTT
TRBV25-1	TRBJ1-4	TRBD1	.	CASQQEGAQANEKLFF	TGTGCCAGCCAGCAGGAGGGGGCGCAGGCTAATGAAAAACTGTTTTTT
TRBV5-4	TRBJ2-1	.	few	CASSGRGGRSSYNEQFF	TGTGCCAGCAGCGGGAGGGGGGGTAGGAGCTCCTACAATGAGCAGTTCTTC
TRBV7-2	TRBJ2-3	TRBD2	.	CASSLGTRADTQYF	TGTGCCAGCAGCTTAGGGACTAGGGCAGATACGCAGTATTTT
TRBV7-6	TRBJ2-5	.	.	CASSLTRFQETQYF	TGTGCCAGCAGCTTAACTCGATTCCAAGAGACCCAGTACTTC
TRBV10-2	TRBJ2-1	TRBD2	.	CASGDERERNEQFF	TGCGCCAGCGGGGACGAGCGGGAAAGGAATGAGCAGTTCTTC
TRBV28	TRBJ2-7	.	few	CASRVGQGGVREQYF	TGTGCCAGCCGGGTGGGGCAGGGTGGGGTAAGGGAGCAGTACTTC
TRBV5-6	TRBJ1-2	.	.	CASSPDIYQTGFF	TGTGCCAGCAGCCCCGACATCTATCAGACAGGCTTCTTC
TRBV7-2	TRBJ2-1	TRBD2	once	CASSRSASGHNEQFF	TGTGCCAGCAGCAGAAGTGCTAGCGGACACAATGAGCAGTTCTTC
TRBV5-1	TRBJ2-1	TRBD2	.	CASSLAQRLAGYEQFF	TGCGCCAGCAGCTTGGCCCAAAGGCTAGCGGGATATGAGCAGTTCTTC
TRBV7-9	TRBJ2-7	TRBD2	.	CASSPTSGRNYEQYF	TGTGCCAGCAGCCCGACTAGCGGGAGAAACTACGAGCAGTACTTC
TRBV10-3	TRBJ2-1	TRBD2	few	CAISGTSGSEQFF	TGTGCCATCAGCGGGACTAGCGGGAGTGAGCAGTTCTTC
TRBV27	TRBJ2-1	TRBD2	.	CASSFVSGRYNEQFF	TGTGCCAGCAGTTTCGTAAGCGGGAGGTACAATGAGCAGTTCTTC
TRBV4-1	TRBJ2-2	TRBD2	.	CASSLNRLAGTNTGELFF	TGCGCCAGCAGCCTCAACCGCCTAGCGGGGACGAACACCGGGGAGCTGTTTTTT
TRBV2	TRBJ2-2	.	.	CASNQGPGELFF	TGTGCCAGCAATCAGGGCCCCGGGGAGCTGTTTTTT
TRBV10-3	TRBJ2-1	TRBD1	.	CAISVNLEQGNTNEQFF	TGTGCCATCAGTGTTAATCTGGAACAGGGGAACACCAATGAGCAGTTCTTC
TRBV7-8	TRBJ2-3	.	.	CASSPVAATQYF	TGTGCCAGCAGCCCGGTTGCGGCTACGCAGTATTTT
TRBV2	TRBJ1-2	.	.	CASSFQRDGYTF	TGTGCCAGCAGTTTCCAAAGAGATGGCTACACCTTC
TRBV6-6	TRBJ2-2	.	.	CASSLRRTGELFF	TGTGCCAGCAGTCTCCGCCGGACCGGGGAGCTGTTTTTT
TRBV9	TRBJ2-2	TRBD2	.	CASSVEDLGGRIHGELFF	TGTGCCAGCAGCGTAGAGGATCTTGGCGGGAGAATTCACGGGGAGCTGTTTTTT
TRBV4-3	TRBJ1-2	.	.	CASSPSLQGDGYTF	TGCGCCAGCAGCCCGTCACTACAGGGTGACGGCTACACCTTC
TRBV7-9	TRBJ1-4	.	.	CASSSPDRPTNEKLFF	TGTGCCAGCAGCTCCCCGGACAGACCAACTAATGAAAAACTGTTTTTT
TRBV4-3	TRBJ2-1	.	.	CASSRHRYNEQFF	TGCGCCAGCTCCCGCCACAGGTACAATGAGCAGTTCTTC
TRBV9	TRBJ1-1	.	.	CASSGMSDTEAFF	TGTGCCAGCAGCGGAATGAGTGACACTGAAGCTTTCTTT
TRBV28	TRBJ2-7	TRBD1	.	CASRPQGSGSYEQYF	TGTGCCAGCAGACCACAGGGGAGTGGTTCCTACGAGCAGTACTTC
TRBV5-1	TRBJ1-2	TRBD1	.	CASTEMPGQGAGGYTF	TGCGCCAGCACCGAGATGCCGGGACAGGGGGCAGGGGGCTACACCTTC
TRBV7-9	TRBJ1-5	TRBD1	.	CASSLGDSPNQPQHF	TGTGCCAGCAGCTTAGGGGACAGCCCCAATCAGCCCCAGCATTTT
TRBV6-9	TRBJ2-5	.	.	CASSPPWATQETQYF	TGTGCCAGCAGTCCCCCCTGGGCTACACAAGAGACCCAGTACTTC
TRBV4-1	TRBJ2-1	TRBD1	.	CASSQNPGTGLYNEQFF	TGCGCCAGCAGCCAAAATCCCGGGACAGGCCTCTACAATGAGCAGTTCTTC
TRBV6-4	TRBJ2-7	.	few	CASSETGSSYEQYF	TGTGCCAGCAGTGAGACCGGGAGCTCCTACGAGCAGTACTTC